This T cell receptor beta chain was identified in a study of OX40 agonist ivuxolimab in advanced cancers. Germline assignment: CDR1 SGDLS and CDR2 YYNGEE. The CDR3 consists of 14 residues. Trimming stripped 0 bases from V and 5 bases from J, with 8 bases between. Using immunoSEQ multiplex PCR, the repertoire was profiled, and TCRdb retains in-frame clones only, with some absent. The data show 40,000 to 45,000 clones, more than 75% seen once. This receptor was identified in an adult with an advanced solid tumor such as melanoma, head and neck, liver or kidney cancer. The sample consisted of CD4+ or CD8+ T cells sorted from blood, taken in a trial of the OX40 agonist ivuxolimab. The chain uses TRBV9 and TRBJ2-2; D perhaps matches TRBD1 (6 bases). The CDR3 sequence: CASSVGGGTGELFF. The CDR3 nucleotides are TGTGCCAGCAGCGTAGGAGGGGGAACCGGGGAGCTGTTTTTT.